The present entry profiles one T cell receptor beta chain with its context. The antigen is unknown. These data originate in a study of response to subunit inactivated influenza vaccine. Study outcomes and limitations: Each seasonal influenza vaccination recruits few new T cells, the authors suggested.

Germline CDR1 SEHNR, CDR2 FQNEAQ (reference sequence). The CDR3 runs to 13 residues. V was clipped by 5 bases and J by 5 bases, with 12 bases between them. In TCRdb, the RT-PCR reads were re-called with MiXCR into one record per CDR3 protein. The sample records fewer than 250,000 distinct CDR3 sequences, around an eighth being singletons. This receptor was taken from a man in his fifties or sixties who received an inactivated influenza vaccine. The V and J genes are TRBV7-9 and TRBJ2-5; no reliable D call. The source was CD8+ T cells sorted from PBMCs, collected approximately 5 days after vaccination. The CDR3, as DNA: TGTGCCAGCAGCCCGGGTCTGGCGGAGACCCAGTACTTC. It specifies CASSPGLAETQYF.